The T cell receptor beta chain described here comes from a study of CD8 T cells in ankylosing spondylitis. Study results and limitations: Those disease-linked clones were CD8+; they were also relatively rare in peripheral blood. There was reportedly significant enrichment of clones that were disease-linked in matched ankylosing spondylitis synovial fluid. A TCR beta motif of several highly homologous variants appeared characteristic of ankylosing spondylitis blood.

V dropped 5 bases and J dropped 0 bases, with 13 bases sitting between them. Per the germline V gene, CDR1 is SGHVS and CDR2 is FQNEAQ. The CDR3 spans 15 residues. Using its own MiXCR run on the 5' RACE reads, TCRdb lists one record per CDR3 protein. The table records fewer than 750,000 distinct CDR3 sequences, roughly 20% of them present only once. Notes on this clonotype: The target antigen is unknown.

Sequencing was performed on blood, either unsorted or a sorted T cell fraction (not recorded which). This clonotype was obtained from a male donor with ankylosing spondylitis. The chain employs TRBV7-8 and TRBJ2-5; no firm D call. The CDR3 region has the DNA TGTGCCAGCAGCACGACTGGTACTTACCAAGAGACCCAGTACTTC. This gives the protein CASSTTGTYQETQYF.